The 19 T cell receptor beta chains reported below all come from one sample, sequenced in a study of beta chain features in type 1 diabetes. The isolated RNA, all of it, was reverse transcribed, so expressed TCRB transcripts were what got sequenced. Profiled with immunoSEQ multiplex PCR; TCRdb holds only in-frame clones, not every one. The data contain about 130,000 clones, about 10% of them seen just once; the ten biggest clones take up 0.55% to 0.85%. The specimen was central memory CD4+ T cells from blood. Receptors originate from a man younger than 30 in good health.

This clone has just a few counts. This sequence joins TRBV11-2 and TRBJ2-7; a weak D match, TRBD1 (5 bases). V dropped 1 base and J dropped 4 bases, with 14 bases sitting between them. Looked up from germline, CDR1 is SGHAT and CDR2 is FQNNGV. The CDR3 has 15 amino acids. The CDR3 bases are TGTGCCAGCAGCTTAGTTGGGCAGGGTGGTTACGAGCAGTACTTC. Protein: CASSLVGQGGYEQYF.

This clone was counted between two and nine times. The chain uses TRBV2 and TRBJ1-5, with 7 bases that match TRBD1. V gave up 6 bases and J gave up 3 bases; unmatched junction bases: 5. Germline V gene sequence: CDR1 SNHLY, CDR2 FYNNEI. This CDR3 is 14 amino acids long. The CDR3, as DNA: TGTGCCAGCAGCCTAGACAGGGTCAATCAGCCCCAGCATTTT. Protein sequence: CASSLDRVNQPQHF. Looking up the rest from reference TRBV2 and TRBJ1-5 gives the full variable domain: EPEVTQTPSHQVTQMGQEVILRCVPISNHLYFYWYRQILGQKVEFLVSFYNNEISEKSEIFDDQFSVERPDGSNFTLKIRSTKLEDSAMYFCASSLDRVNQPQHFGDGTRLSIL.

In this sample, this clone turned up a few times. The chain's CDR3 is CASKTSGGAWEQFF. DNA of the CDR3: TGTGCCAGCAAGACTAGCGGGGGGGCTTGGGAGCAGTTCTTC. The V gene is TRBV2, the J gene TRBJ2-1, with 14 bases matching TRBD2. Trimming took 7 bases from V and 10 from J; bases not matched to a gene: 6. CDR3 length: 14 amino acids. Germline CDR1 SNHLY, CDR2 FYNNEI.

There are a few counts of this clone. The chain has TRBV27 and TRBJ1-2; possibly TRBD1 for D (6 bases). In germline, CDR1 is MNHEY, CDR2 SMNVEV (reference sequence). The CDR3 runs to 13 residues. The V end lost 4 bases, the J end lost 7 bases, and 13 bases lay between the germline ends. The CDR3 protein is CASSSQGPLGYTF. The DNA for the CDR3 is TGTGCCAGCAGTTCCCAGGGGCCCCTTGGCTACACCTTC.

This clone was counted between two and nine times. The V call is TRBV5-8, the J call TRBJ2-6; TRBD1 might be the D (6 bases). Trimming took 3 bases from V and 2 from J, leaving 15 bases between them. The CDR3 runs to 17 residues. Germline V gene data show CDR1 as SGHTS and CDR2 as YDEGEE. In nucleotides, the CDR3 is TGTGCCAGCAGCTACACAGGGCTCTCGGCTGGGGCCAACGTCCTGACTTTC. This codes for CASSYTGLSAGANVLTF.

For this clone: Distinct nucleotide sequences in the sample also encode this CDR3. This chain joins TRBV10-1 and TRBJ2-3; D is ambiguous. This CDR3 comprises 13 residues. With 3 bases removed from V and 1 base from J, the gap between germline ends came to 5 bases. CDR1 and CDR2 (germline): WNHNN, SYGVQD (reference sequence). The CDR3 region is CASSEAGTDTQYF. CDR3 nucleotide sequence: TGCGCCAGCAGTGAAGCCGGCACAGATACGCAGTATTTT.

In its sample, this clone was seen a few times. The J gene is TRBJ2-2, the V gene TRBV6-5, with 8 bases aligning to TRBD1. With V trimmed by 10 bases and J by 3 bases, 10 bases remained unmatched. Germline CDR1 is MNHEY and CDR2 is SVGAGI. CDR3 length: 15 amino acids. CDR3 nucleotide sequence: TGTGCCACCATTCTCCGGACAGGGTACACCGGGGAGCTGTTTTTT. Amino acid sequence: CATILRTGYTGELFF.

A few counts support this clone. The CDR3 DNA follows: TGCAGCGCTGGACAGGGGGCGTACGAGCAGTACTTC. This encodes CSAGQGAYEQYF. The genes are TRBV29-1 and TRBJ2-5; 11 positions match TRBD1. The J call is in doubt because the DNA end fits TRBJ2-7 better. The CDR3 runs to 12 residues. CDR1 is SQVTM, CDR2 ANQGSEA, per germline.

The chain combines TRBV19 with TRBJ1-2, with TRBD1 matching 10 bases. The CDR3 has 16 residues. Germline CDR1 reads LNHDA; CDR2 reads SQIVND (reference sequence). Trimming at V came to 6 bases and at J to 1 base, leaving 8 bases not matched to a gene. This CDR3 reads CASRWGTGASNYGYTF. CDR3 nucleotides: TGTGCCAGTAGATGGGGGACAGGGGCCAGTAACTATGGCTACACCTTC.

The chain carries TRBV7-9 and TRBJ1-6; D unclear. Germline-derived CDR1 and CDR2 are SEHNR and FQNEAQ (reference sequence). Trimming left V 5 bases short and J 7 bases short, with 6 bases between. The CDR3 totals 12 residues. CDR3 in amino acids: CASSRRNSPLHF. The DNA for the CDR3 is TGTGCCAGCAGCCGCAGAAATTCACCCCTCCACTTT.

In this sample, this clone turned up a few times. V and J are TRBV5-5 and TRBJ2-1; no firm D call. Germline CDR1 reads SGHKS; CDR2 reads YYEKEE (reference sequence). The V end was cut by 4 bases, the J end by 2 bases, with 16 bases between. The CDR3 is made up of 16 amino acids. CDR3 sequence (DNA): TGTGCCAGCAGCCGTGAAAGCAACTTCCCCTACAATGAGCAGTTCTTC. Translation gives CASSRESNFPYNEQFF.

V and J are TRBV19 and TRBJ1-5; a weak D match, TRBD1 (5 bases). V lost 3 bases, J lost 6 bases, and 12 bases lay in between. CDR1 LNHDA and CDR2 SQIVND come from the germline V gene (reference sequence). CDR3 length: 14 amino acids. This CDR3 is CASSITGGGQPQHF. CDR3 coding DNA: TGTGCCAGTAGTATCACGGGGGGGGGTCAGCCCCAGCATTTT.

V is TRBV2 and J is TRBJ1-5; 7 bases agree with TRBD1. The germline V gene has CDR1 SNHLY and CDR2 FYNNEI. The J segment lost 3 bases and the V segment lost 7 bases, leaving 9 bases of the junction unmatched. This CDR3 is 15 amino acids long. CDR3 bases: TGTGCCAGCAAGAGTCCCGAGGGGGCCAATCAGCCCCAGCATTTT. Its protein product is CASKSPEGANQPQHF.

In this sample, this clone turned up many times. V is TRBV30 and J is TRBJ2-2; weak D call: TRBD2 (5 bases). Trimming removed 2 bases at V and 6 bases at J, with 13 bases between. The CDR3 is made up of 14 amino acids. The germline CDR1 and CDR2 sequences are GTSNPN and SVGIG (reference sequence). CDR3 residues: CAWSKGLSAGELFF. Written as DNA, the CDR3 is TGTGCCTGGAGTAAAGGACTGTCCGCCGGGGAGCTGTTTTTT.

In this sample, this clone turned up a few times. The chain recombines TRBV7-2 with TRBJ2-2, with D tentatively TRBD2 (5 bases). Germline V gene data show CDR1 as SGHTA and CDR2 as FQGNSA. The CDR3 extends over 17 amino acids. Trimming pared 5 bases from V and 6 bases from J, leaving 22 bases between. CDR3 amino acids: CASSHPAGQMGAGELFF. Here the CDR3 DNA reads TGTGCCAGCAGCCACCCGGCGGGCCAGATGGGCGCCGGGGAGCTGTTTTTT.

The CDR3 bases are TGCGCCAGCAGCCCTGCGGGCCGAGCGGTCTACGAGCAGTACTTC. This sequence encodes CASSPAGRAVYEQYF. This chain joins TRBV5-1 and TRBJ2-7, with D possibly TRBD2 on 5 matching bases. The ends were cut back, 4 bases at V and 3 bases at J, with 17 bases in the middle. Germline V CDR1 and CDR2: SGHRS, YFSETQ. The CDR3 covers 15 residues. Based on the CDR3 plus reference TRBV5-1 and TRBJ2-7, the full variable domain is KAGVTQTPRYLIKTRGQQVTLSCSPISGHRSVSWYQQTPGQGLQFLFEYFSETQRNKGNFPGRFSGRQFSNSRSEMNVSTLELGDSALYLCASSPAGRAVYEQYFGPGTRLTVT.

This clone was seen only a few times. V is TRBV6-5 and J is TRBJ2-2; 7 positions match TRBD1. CDR3 size: 13 residues. CDR1 is MNHEY and CDR2 is SVGAGI in the germline V gene. V was clipped by 6 bases and J by 7 bases; unmatched bases: 5. This CDR3 is CASSRTGYGELFF. In DNA form, the CDR3 reads TGTGCCAGCAGCCGGACAGGATACGGGGAGCTGTTTTTT.

This clone occurred many times. The rearrangement links TRBV11-2 to TRBJ2-7; possibly TRBD2 for D (6 bases). CDR1 is SGHAT and CDR2 is FQNNGV in the germline V gene. V was shortened by 5 bases and J by 0 bases, with 17 bases between the two germline ends. The CDR3 totals 16 residues. The CDR3 DNA is TGTGCCAGCAGCCTATTCCCCGGAGGGAACTCCTACGAGCAGTACTTC. This codes for CASSLFPGGNSYEQYF.

In this sample, this clone turned up a few times. This sequence joins TRBV2 and TRBJ1-2; TRBD1 matches 7 bases. From germline, CDR1 is SNHLY and CDR2 FYNNEI. CDR3 length: 15 amino acids. The junction had 7 bases not matched to a gene; V was cut back by 6 bases and J by 0 bases. CDR3 sequence (DNA): TGTGCCAGCAGGGCGACAGGGCTAGCTAACTATGGCTACACCTTC. Translating gives CASRATGLANYGYTF.